Below, one T cell receptor beta chain is given with its context. The same CDR3 also results from other DNA sequences found in this sample. The PCR made use of 60 Vbeta and 13 Jbeta primers. Assay: immunoSEQ multiplex PCR; the TCRdb copy retains only in-frame clones and omits some. The sample contains about 140,000 clones, more than 60% of which appear only once. This entry comes from a study of cytomegalovirus exposure and HLA in healthy donors. Germline V gene lookup returns CDR1 ENHRY and CDR2 SYGVKD. The CDR3 is 13 amino acids. V lost 0 bases to trimming and J lost 4 bases, with 6 bases between them.

What was sequenced was PBMCs. This TCR derives from a woman aged 50 to 60 in good health and CMV-seropositive. J is TRBJ1-1 and V is TRBV10-3; no definite D call. The CDR3 here is CAISESRGTEAFF. CDR3 nucleotide sequence: TGTGCCATCAGTGAGTCGAGAGGCACTGAAGCTTTCTTT.